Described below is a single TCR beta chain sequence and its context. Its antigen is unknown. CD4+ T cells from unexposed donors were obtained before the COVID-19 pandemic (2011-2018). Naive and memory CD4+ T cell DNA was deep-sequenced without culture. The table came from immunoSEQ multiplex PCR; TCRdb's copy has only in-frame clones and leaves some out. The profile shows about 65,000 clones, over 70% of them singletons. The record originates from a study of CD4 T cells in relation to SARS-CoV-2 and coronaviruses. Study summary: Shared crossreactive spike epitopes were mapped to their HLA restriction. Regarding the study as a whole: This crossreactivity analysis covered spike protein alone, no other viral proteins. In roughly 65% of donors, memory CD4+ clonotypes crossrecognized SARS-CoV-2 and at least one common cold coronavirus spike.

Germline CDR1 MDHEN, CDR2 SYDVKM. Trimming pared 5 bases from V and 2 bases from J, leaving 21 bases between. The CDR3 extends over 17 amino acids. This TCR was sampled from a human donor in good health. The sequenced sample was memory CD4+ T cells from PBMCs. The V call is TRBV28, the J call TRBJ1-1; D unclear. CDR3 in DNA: TGTGCCAGCAGTAACCACTCCGTTTCAGGCGCAAACACTGAAGCTTTCTTT. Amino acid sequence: CASSNHSVSGANTEAFF.